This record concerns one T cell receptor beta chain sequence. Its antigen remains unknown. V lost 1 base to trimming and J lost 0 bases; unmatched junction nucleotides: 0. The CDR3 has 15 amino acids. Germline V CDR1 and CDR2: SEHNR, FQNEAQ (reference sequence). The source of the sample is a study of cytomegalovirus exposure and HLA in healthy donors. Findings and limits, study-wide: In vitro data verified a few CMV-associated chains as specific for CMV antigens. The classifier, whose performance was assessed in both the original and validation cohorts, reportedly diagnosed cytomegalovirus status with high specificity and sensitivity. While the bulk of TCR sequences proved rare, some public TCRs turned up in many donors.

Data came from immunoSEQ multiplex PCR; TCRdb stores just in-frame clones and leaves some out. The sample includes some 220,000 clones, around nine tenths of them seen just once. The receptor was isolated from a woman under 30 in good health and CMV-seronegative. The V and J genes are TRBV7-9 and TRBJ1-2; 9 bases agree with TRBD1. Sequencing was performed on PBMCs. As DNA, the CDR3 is TGTGCCAGCAGCTTAGGACAGGGGGCTAACTATGGCTACACCTTC. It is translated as CASSLGQGANYGYTF.